The rows below give T cell receptor beta chains drawn from one sample of a study of breast tumors, draining lymph nodes, adjacent tissues. TCRdb independently ran MiXCR on the multiplex PCR reads; one entry per CDR3 protein. Altogether over 70,000 distinct CDR3 sequences are present, over 25% being singletons, with the ten largest covering 8.1%. Material: axillary lymph node tissue. These receptors all come from a female donor with breast cancer. Some clones in this sample may be carry-over from other donors' samples. Each CDR3 is given with its conserved first and last residue. Fields, in order: V gene, D gene, clone size, J gene, CDR3 protein. A D gene is named only where the DNA matches it firmly. Not every row has a clone size; where given, it reads once, few, many or a size class.

>TRBV5-1|-|-|TRBJ1-5
CASSFYICSARHRGGNQPQHF
>TRBV24-1|-|many|TRBJ2-1
CATSDDSRDANEQFF
>TRBV6-6|-|-|TRBJ1-3
CPSRGGGEGNTVYF
>TRBV12-3/TRBV12-4|-|few|TRBJ2-4
CASSFSGRARVQYF
>TRBV20-1|-|-|TRBJ2-5
CSALDSADKETQYF
>TRBV12-3/TRBV12-4|-|few|TRBJ2-1
CASTENSYNEQFF
>TRBV12-3/TRBV12-4|TRBD1|many|TRBJ2-1
CASSSSFPGQGSYNEQFF
>TRBV30|-|many|TRBJ2-1
CAWSRLGLVSNEQFF
>TRBV5-1|-|once|TRBJ1-6
CASSTHNSPLHF
>TRBV5-4|-|many|TRBJ2-2
CASSFAHATGELFF
>TRBV29-1|-|once|TRBJ2-7
CSVGDSTYEQYF
>TRBV9|-|-|TRBJ1-6
CASSVVGGHYNSPLHF
>TRBV20-1|TRBD2|-|TRBJ2-1
CSALLAGDSYQFF
>TRBV4-3|-|many|TRBJ1-6
CASSQEPGSPLHF
>TRBV6-2/TRBV6-3|TRBD1|many|TRBJ1-2
CASSTNTGEDGYTF
>TRBV7-2|TRBD1|-|TRBJ1-1
CASSLQGGTGGEAFF
>TRBV20-1|TRBD2|-|TRBJ2-1
CSARDLRTSGISHASYEQFF
>TRBV11-1|-|many|TRBJ2-7
CASSLRTSPYEQYF
>TRBV7-9|-|-|TRBJ1-2
CASSLWRGRGYTF
>TRBV18|TRBD1|many|TRBJ2-2
CASSLGTGSIGELFF
>TRBV13|TRBD1|many|TRBJ2-1
CASSLIRQGIHEQFF
>TRBV3-1|TRBD2|many|TRBJ2-1
CASVSAGDNEQFF
>TRBV7-6|-|many|TRBJ2-3
CASSLVADTQYF
>TRBV5-5|TRBD1|many|TRBJ2-3
CASSLYQGAGTDTQYF
>TRBV7-9|TRBD1|many|TRBJ1-4
CASSYRTGPLRPTNEKLFF
>TRBV6-1|-|many|TRBJ2-1
CASSSGVSEMNEQFF
>TRBV19|-|many|TRBJ2-7
CASSSTGTTYEQYF
>TRBV20-1|TRBD1|many|TRBJ2-1
CSARTGTGGYDEQFF
>TRBV9|-|many|TRBJ1-6
CASTQGSANNSPLHF
>TRBV4-1|-|once|TRBJ2-5
CASSQESSGKETQYF
>TRBV3-1|-|many|TRBJ2-1
CASSQGSSPEQFF
>TRBV11-3|-|many|TRBJ2-2
CASSSTGELFF
>TRBV6-1|-|many|TRBJ2-1
CASSDEQFF
>TRBV7-2|-|few|TRBJ2-7
CASSLALRRDEQYF
>TRBV19|TRBD1|-|TRBJ1-1
CASSRQGQMNTEAFF
>TRBV18|TRBD1|many|TRBJ1-2
CASSPGTGGAYGYTF
>TRBV12-3/TRBV12-4|TRBD1|many|TRBJ2-6
CASSSGQGAGANVLTF
>TRBV3-1|-|many|TRBJ2-1
CASSLTGNNEQFF
>TRBV27|TRBD1|many|TRBJ1-2
CASSTTGTGGGGYTF
>TRBV20-1|-|-|TRBJ1-2
CSAAGLAGNYGYTF
>TRBV5-4|-|many|TRBJ2-7
CASSFGSGEQYF
>TRBV5-4|-|-|TRBJ2-7
CASSLRDTGYEQYF
>TRBV5-4|-|few|TRBJ2-5
CASSSPLPTGETQYF
>TRBV30|-|many|TRBJ2-6
CARSSGANVLTF
>TRBV20-1|-|-|TRBJ2-3
CSARRDSTDTQYF
>TRBV20-1|TRBD1|many|TRBJ2-6
CSAIDDRVSGANVLTF
>TRBV5-4|-|-|TRBJ1-1
CASSPGNQVGAEAFF
>TRBV20-1|TRBD1|few|TRBJ1-2
CSARKTGGFYGYTF
>TRBV4-2|-|-|TRBJ1-2
CASSQAKGHSIYGYTF
>TRBV19|TRBD1|-|TRBJ1-3
CASSPDRGRNTIYF
>TRBV2|-|-|TRBJ2-5
CASTSRRGQSRTQYF
>TRBV7-6|-|many|TRBJ2-3
CASSSGGGSTDTQYF
>TRBV24-1|-|many|TRBJ2-7
CATSDSGSSYEQYF
>TRBV3-1|-|many|TRBJ2-5
CASSQETQYF